These 11 T cell receptor beta chains were sequenced from one sample in a study of vaccination and CD4 T cells after COVID-19. These TCRs are of unknown antigen specificity. Sequence data for DNA of cultured CD4+ T cells were generated by the Oncomine TCR Beta short-read assay. TCRdb itself ran the PCR reads through MiXCR, one entry per CDR3 protein. The data contain about 16,000 distinct CDR3 sequences, about 32% of them singletons. The treatment here: approximately 10-day PBMC culture with coronavirus spike peptide pools or control peptides (ViraFEST assay). The sequenced material came from cultured CD4+ T cells from blood. All receptors derive from a human donor with COVID-19.

This clonotype was counted between two and nine times. The chain recombines TRBV9 with TRBJ2-6; D possibly uses TRBD1 or TRBD2 (5 bases each). V was clipped by 4 bases and J by 13 bases, with 9 bases between them. CDR1 and CDR2 from the germline V gene are SGDLS and YYNGEE. The CDR3 contains 11 residues. The CDR3 sequence: CASSWDGVLTF. The DNA for the CDR3 is TGTGCCAGCAGCTGGGACGGGGTCCTGACTTTC.

This sequence joins TRBV19 and TRBJ2-2; no clear D. Germline values: CDR1 LNHDA, CDR2 SQIVND (reference sequence). The CDR3 sequence is 14 residues long. Trimming took 1 base from V and 0 from J, leaving 3 bases between them. CDR3 in DNA: TGTGCCAGTAGTATAGCTCCGAACACCGGGGAGCTGTTTTTT. Its protein product is CASSIAPNTGELFF.

This clonotype was observed a few times. J is TRBJ2-7 and V is TRBV6-2 or TRBV6-3, with D uncertain. The CDR3 is 16 residues long. CDR1 and CDR2 (germline): MNHEY, SVGEGT. V was shortened by 0 bases and J by 4 bases, with 16 bases between the two germline ends. CDR3: CASSYSYASYAYEQYF. Here the CDR3 DNA reads TGTGCCAGCAGTTACTCGTATGCATCGTATGCGTACGAGCAGTACTTC.

This sequence joins TRBV6-1 and TRBJ2-3; 7 nucleotides align to TRBD1. With 3 bases clipped from V and 3 bases from J, the junction kept 9 bases outside the gene matches. In germline, CDR1 is MNHNS, CDR2 SASEGT. The CDR3 totals 16 residues. The CDR3 spells CASSEILAGGTDTQYF. The DNA of the CDR3 is TGTGCCAGCAGTGAGATTTTGGCAGGGGGTACAGATACGCAGTATTTT.

V gene TRBV29-1 combines with J gene TRBJ1-2, with D possibly TRBD1 on 5 matching bases. This CDR3 has 10 residues. The germline V gene has CDR1 SQVTM and CDR2 ANQGSEA. V shed 5 bases and J shed 8 bases, with 9 bases lying between them. The chain's CDR3 is CSVNQGGYTF. For the CDR3, the DNA is TGCAGCGTTAATCAGGGAGGCTACACCTTC. The whole variable domain, filled in from reference TRBV29-1 and TRBJ1-2, reads SAVISQKPSRDICQRGTSLTIQCQVDSQVTMMFWYRQQPGQSLTLIATANQGSEATYESGFVIDKFPISRPNLTFSTLTVSNMSPEDSSIYLCSVNQGGYTFGSGTRLTVV.

V is TRBV19 and J is TRBJ1-1, with D unresolved. The CDR3 loop spans 12 amino acids. Trimming cost V 5 bases and J 3 bases, with 7 bases left between them. The germline CDR1 and CDR2 sequences are LNHDA and SQIVND (reference sequence). CDR3 sequence: CASSSGYTEAFF. For the CDR3, the DNA is TGTGCCAGTAGTTCGGGGTACACTGAAGCTTTCTTT.

This clonotype showed up just once. The V gene is TRBV11-3, the J gene TRBJ2-7; D gene unclear. Germline lookup yields CDR1 SGHNT and CDR2 YENEEA. Between the trimmed V and J ends, which lost 5 bases and 3 bases, there was a span of 8 bases. This CDR3 has 12 residues. Written as DNA, the CDR3 is TGTGCCAGCAGCCGAGATGGCTACGAGCAGTACTTC. It translates to CASSRDGYEQYF.

The rearrangement links TRBV2 to TRBJ2-3; 8 positions match TRBD2. Trimming at V came to 6 bases and at J to 6 bases, leaving 8 bases not matched to a gene. Germline CDR1 is SNHLY and CDR2 is FYNNEI. This CDR3 spans 14 amino acids. The CDR3 reads CASSQNSGGDTQYF. Here the CDR3 DNA reads TGTGCCAGCAGCCAGAACTCGGGGGGGGATACGCAGTATTTT.

This chain connects TRBV14 to TRBJ1-4; D is uncertain. Trimming left V 0 bases short and J 7 bases short, with 9 bases between. The CDR3 spans 14 residues. Germline V gene data show CDR1 as SGHDN and CDR2 as FVKESK. CDR3: CASSQDGLGEKLFF. The CDR3 DNA reads as TGTGCCAGCAGCCAAGACGGCCTAGGTGAAAAACTGTTTTTT.

A remark on this clonotype: As the CDR3 is not closed by the conserved phenylalanine or tryptophan, this likely results from a read error. This CDR3 is CASSIAGQGAQYY. The CDR3 DNA reads as TGTGCCAGTAGTATAGCGGGACAGGGGGCCCAGTACTAC. The chain couples TRBV19 to TRBJ2-5, with TRBD1 identical over 11 bases. CDR1 and CDR2 (germline): LNHDA, SQIVND (reference sequence). The CDR3 runs to 13 residues. With 1 base clipped from V and 9 bases from J, the junction kept 1 base outside the gene matches.

A few counts support this clonotype. V and J are TRBV10-1 and TRBJ2-7; 11 bases map to TRBD1. V shed 7 bases and J 2 bases; nucleotides not matched to a gene: 7. The CDR3 is 15 residues long. Per germline, CDR1 WNHNN and CDR2 SYGVQD (reference sequence). CDR3 sequence: CASTPGTGGTYEQYF. The CDR3 DNA reads as TGCGCCAGCACCCCCGGGACAGGGGGTACCTACGAGCAGTACTTC.